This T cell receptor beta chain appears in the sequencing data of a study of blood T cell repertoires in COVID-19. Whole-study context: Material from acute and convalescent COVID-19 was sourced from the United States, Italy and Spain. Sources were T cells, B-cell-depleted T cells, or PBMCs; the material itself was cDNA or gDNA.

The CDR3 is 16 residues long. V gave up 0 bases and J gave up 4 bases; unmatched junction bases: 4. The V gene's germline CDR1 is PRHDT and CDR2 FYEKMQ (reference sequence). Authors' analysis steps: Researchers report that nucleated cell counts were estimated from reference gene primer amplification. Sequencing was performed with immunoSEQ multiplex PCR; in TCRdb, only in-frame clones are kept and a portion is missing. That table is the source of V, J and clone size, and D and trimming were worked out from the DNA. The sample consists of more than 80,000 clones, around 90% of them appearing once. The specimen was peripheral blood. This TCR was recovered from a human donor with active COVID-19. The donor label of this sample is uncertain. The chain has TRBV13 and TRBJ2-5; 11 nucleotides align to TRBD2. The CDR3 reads CASSLGLAGVGETQYF. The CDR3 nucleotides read TGTGCCAGCAGCTTAGGACTAGCGGGGGTTGGAGAGACCCAGTACTTC.